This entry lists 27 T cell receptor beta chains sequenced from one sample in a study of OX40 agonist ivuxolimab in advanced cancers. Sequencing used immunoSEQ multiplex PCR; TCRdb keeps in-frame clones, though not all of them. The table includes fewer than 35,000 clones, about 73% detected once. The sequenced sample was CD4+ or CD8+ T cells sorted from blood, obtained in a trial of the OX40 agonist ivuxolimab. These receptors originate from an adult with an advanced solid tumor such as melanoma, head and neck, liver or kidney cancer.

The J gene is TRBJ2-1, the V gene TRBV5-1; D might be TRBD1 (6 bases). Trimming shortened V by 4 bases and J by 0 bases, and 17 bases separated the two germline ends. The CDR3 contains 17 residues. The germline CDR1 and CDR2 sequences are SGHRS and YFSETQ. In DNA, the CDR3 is TGCGCCAGCAGCCGGGACGACAGGCCGAGCTCCTACAATGAGCAGTTCTTC. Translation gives CASSRDDRPSSYNEQFF.

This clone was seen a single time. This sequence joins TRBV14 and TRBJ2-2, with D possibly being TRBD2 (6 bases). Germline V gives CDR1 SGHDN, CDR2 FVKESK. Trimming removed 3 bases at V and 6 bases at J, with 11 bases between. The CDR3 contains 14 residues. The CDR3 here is CASSQGWGAGELFF. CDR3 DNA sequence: TGTGCCAGCAGCCAGGGATGGGGGGCCGGGGAGCTGTTTTTT.

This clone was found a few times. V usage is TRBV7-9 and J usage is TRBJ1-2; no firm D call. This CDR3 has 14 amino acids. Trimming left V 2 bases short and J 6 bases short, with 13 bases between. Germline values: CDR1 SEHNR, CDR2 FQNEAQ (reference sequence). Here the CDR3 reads CASSLSGGWDGYTF. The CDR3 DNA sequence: TGTGCCAGCAGCTTATCGGGAGGGTGGGATGGCTACACCTTC.

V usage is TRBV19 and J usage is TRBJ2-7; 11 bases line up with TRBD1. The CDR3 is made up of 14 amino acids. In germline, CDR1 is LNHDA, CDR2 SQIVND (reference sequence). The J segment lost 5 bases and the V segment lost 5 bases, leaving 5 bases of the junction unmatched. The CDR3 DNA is TGTGCCAGTAGTTCCGGACAGGGGGCACACGAGCAGTACTTC. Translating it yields CASSSGQGAHEQYF.

In DNA, the CDR3 is TGTGCCAGCAGTGAAGCAGGTCAGGCAGGATCCTACGAGCAGTACGTC. Protein: CASSEAGQAGSYEQYV. This chain links TRBV6-1 with TRBJ2-7; no reliable D call. This CDR3 region has 16 residues. Germline CDR1 is MNHNS and CDR2 is SASEGT. V lost 0 bases and J 1 base, leaving 13 bases between the germline ends.

The CDR3 loop reads CASSRQGDNSPLHF. In DNA form, the CDR3 reads TGTGCCAGCAGCAGACAGGGGGATAATTCACCCCTCCACTTT. The chain recombines TRBV5-5 with TRBJ1-6, with 9 bases identical to TRBD1. The CDR3 spans 14 residues. Germline CDR1 SGHKS, CDR2 YYEKEE (reference sequence). J gave up 5 bases and V 4 bases, and 1 base lay outside the gene matches. The complete variable domain, with remaining parts taken from reference TRBV5-5 and TRBJ1-6, reads DAGVTQSPTHLIKTRGQQVTLRCSPISGHKSVSWYQQVLGQGPQFIFQYYEKEERGRGNFPDRFSARQFPNYSSELNVNALLLGDSALYLCASSRQGDNSPLHFGNGTRLTVT.

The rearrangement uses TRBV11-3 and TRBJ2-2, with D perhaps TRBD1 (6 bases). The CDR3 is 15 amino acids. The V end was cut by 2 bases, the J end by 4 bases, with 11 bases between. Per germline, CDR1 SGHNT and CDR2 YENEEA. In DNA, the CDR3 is TGTGCCAGCAGCTTAACACAGGGTACCACCGGGGAGCTGTTTTTT. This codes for CASSLTQGTTGELFF.

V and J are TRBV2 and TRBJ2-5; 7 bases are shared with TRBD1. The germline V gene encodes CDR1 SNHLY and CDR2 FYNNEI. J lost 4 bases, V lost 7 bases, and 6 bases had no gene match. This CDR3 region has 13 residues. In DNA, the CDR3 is TGTGCCAGCAACATACACAGGGGAGAGACCCAGTACTTC. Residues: CASNIHRGETQYF.

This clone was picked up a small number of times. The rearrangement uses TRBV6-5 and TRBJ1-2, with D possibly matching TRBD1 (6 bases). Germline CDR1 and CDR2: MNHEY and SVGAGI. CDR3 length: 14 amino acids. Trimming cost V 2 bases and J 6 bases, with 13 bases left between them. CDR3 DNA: TGTGCCAGCAGTTACCGGCAGGGGTACGATGGCTACACCTTC. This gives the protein CASSYRQGYDGYTF.

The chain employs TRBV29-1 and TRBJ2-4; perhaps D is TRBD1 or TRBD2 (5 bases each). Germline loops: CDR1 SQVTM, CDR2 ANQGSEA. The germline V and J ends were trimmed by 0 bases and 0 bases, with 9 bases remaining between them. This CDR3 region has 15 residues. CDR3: CSVEDSGTAKNIQYF. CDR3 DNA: TGCAGCGTTGAAGATTCGGGGACAGCCAAAAACATTCAGTACTTC.

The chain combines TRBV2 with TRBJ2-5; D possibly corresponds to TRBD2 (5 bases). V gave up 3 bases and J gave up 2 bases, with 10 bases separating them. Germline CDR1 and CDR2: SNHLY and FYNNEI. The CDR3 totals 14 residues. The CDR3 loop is CASSDSGIQETQYF. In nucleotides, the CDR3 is TGTGCCAGCAGTGACTCGGGGATACAAGAGACCCAGTACTTC.

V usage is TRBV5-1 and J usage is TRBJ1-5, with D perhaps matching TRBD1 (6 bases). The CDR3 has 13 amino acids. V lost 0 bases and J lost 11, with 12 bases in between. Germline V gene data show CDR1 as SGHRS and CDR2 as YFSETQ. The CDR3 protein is CASSLEGGGAQHF. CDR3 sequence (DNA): TGCGCCAGCAGCTTGGAGGGAGGGGGGGCCCAGCATTTT.

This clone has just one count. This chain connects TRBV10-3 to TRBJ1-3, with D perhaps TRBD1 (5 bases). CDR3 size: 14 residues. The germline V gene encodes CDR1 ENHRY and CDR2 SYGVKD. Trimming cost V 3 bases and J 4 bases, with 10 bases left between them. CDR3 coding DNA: TGTGCCATCAGTGACGGGGGGAAGGGAAACACCATATATTTT. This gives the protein CAISDGGKGNTIYF.

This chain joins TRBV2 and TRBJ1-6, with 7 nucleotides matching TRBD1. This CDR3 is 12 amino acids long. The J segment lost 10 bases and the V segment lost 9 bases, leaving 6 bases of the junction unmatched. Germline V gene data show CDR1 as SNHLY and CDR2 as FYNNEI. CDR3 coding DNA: TGTGCCAGTACCGGGACAGTCTCACCCCTCCACTTT. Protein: CASTGTVSPLHF. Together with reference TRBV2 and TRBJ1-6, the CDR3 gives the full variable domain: EPEVTQTPSHQVTQMGQEVILRCVPISNHLYFYWYRQILGQKVEFLVSFYNNEISEKSEIFDDQFSVERPDGSNFTLKIRSTKLEDSAMYFCASTGTVSPLHFGNGTRLTVT.

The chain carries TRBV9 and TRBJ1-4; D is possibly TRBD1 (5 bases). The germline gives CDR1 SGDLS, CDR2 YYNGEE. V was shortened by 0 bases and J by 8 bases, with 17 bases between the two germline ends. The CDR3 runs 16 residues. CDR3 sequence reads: CASSVAAGGRGEKLFF. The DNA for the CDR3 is TGTGCCAGCAGCGTAGCTGCGGGGGGGAGAGGGGAAAAACTGTTTTTT.

CDR3 loop: CASSLGTHGYTF. In DNA, the CDR3 is TGTGCCAGCAGTTTGGGGACTCATGGCTACACCTTC. This sequence joins TRBV28 and TRBJ1-2; maybe TRBD1 (5 bases). Germline V gives CDR1 MDHEN, CDR2 SYDVKM. The length of the CDR3 is 12 residues. V shed 3 bases and J shed 6 bases, with 8 bases lying between them.

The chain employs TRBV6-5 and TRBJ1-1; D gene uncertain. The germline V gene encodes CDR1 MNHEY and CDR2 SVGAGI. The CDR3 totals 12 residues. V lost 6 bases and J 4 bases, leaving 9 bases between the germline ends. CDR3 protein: CASSLVVTEAFF. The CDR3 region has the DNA TGTGCCAGCAGCTTAGTGGTCACTGAAGCTTTCTTT.

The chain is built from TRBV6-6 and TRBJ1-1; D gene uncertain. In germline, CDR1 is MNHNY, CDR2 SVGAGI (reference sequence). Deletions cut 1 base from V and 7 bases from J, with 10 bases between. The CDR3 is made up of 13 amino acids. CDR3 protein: CASSYLMESEAFF. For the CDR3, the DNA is TGTGCCAGCAGTTACTTGATGGAAAGTGAAGCTTTCTTT.

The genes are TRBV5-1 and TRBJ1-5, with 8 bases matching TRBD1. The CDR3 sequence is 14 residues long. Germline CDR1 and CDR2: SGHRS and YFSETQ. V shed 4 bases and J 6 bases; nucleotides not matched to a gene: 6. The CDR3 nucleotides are TGCGCCAGCAGCGCTGCAGGGGGCACTCAGCCCCAGCATTTT. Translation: CASSAAGGTQPQHF.

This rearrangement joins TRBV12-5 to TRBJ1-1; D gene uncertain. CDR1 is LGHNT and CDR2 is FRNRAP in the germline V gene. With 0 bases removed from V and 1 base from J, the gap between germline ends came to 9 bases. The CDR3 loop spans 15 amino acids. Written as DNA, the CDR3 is TGTGCTAGTGGTTTGGTACAAGGGAAGAACACTGAAGCTTTCTTT. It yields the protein CASGLVQGKNTEAFF.

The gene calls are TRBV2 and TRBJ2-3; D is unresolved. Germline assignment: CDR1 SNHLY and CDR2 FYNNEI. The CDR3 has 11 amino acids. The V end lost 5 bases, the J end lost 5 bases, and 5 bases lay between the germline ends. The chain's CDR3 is CASSSRDTQYF. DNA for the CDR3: TGTGCCAGCAGTAGTCGAGATACGCAGTATTTT.

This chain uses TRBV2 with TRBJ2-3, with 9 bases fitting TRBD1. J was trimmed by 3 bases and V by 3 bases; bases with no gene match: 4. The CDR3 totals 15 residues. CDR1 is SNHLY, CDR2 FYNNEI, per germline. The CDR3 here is CASSELTGGTDTQYF. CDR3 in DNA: TGTGCCAGCAGTGAGCTGACAGGGGGGACAGATACGCAGTATTTT.

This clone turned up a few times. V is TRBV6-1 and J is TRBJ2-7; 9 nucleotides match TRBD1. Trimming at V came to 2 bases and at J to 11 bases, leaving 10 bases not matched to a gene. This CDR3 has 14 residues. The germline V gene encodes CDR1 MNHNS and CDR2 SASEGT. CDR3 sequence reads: CASSEKGQGNIEYF. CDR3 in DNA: TGTGCCAGCAGTGAAAAGGGACAGGGTAATATAGAGTACTTC.

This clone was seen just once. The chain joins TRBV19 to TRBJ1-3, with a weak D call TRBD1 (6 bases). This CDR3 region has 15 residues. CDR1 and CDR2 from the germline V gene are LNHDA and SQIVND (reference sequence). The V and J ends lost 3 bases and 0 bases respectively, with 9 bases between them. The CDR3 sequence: CASSIGQFSGNTIYF. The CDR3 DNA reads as TGTGCCAGTAGTATCGGACAGTTCTCTGGAAACACCATATATTTT.

CDR3 nucleotides: TGTGCCAGCTCTTCGACCCGGGACGAGCAGTACGTC. This encodes CASSSTRDEQYV. This chain connects TRBV18 to TRBJ2-7; unclear D gene. The CDR3 is made up of 12 amino acids. Trimming stripped 6 bases from V and 5 bases from J, with 11 bases between. Germline V lookup: CDR1 KGHSH, CDR2 LQKENI.

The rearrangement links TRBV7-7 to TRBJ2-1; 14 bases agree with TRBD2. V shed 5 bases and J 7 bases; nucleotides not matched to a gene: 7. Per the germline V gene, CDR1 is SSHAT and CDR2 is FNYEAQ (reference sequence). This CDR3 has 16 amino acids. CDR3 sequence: CASSPWTSGGPNEQFF. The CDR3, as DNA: TGTGCCAGCAGCCCCTGGACTAGCGGGGGGCCTAATGAGCAGTTCTTC.

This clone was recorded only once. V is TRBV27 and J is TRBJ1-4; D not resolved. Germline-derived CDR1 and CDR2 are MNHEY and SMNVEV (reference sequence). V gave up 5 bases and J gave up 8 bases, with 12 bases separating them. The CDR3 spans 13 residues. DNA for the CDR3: TGTGCCAGCAGTCTTGGCAGGAGGGAAAAACTGTTTTTT. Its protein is CASSLGRREKLFF.